A selection of T cell receptor beta chains follows, all from one sample in a study of identical twins. Using its own MiXCR run on the 5' RACE reads, TCRdb lists one record per CDR3 protein. The sample records 150,000 or so distinct CDR3 sequences, 3.5% being singletons. The sequenced sample was memory T cells sorted from blood. All receptors come from a man younger than 35 in good health. CDR3s leave out the opening cysteine and the closing phenylalanine or tryptophan. Fields, in order: V gene, clone size, CDR3 protein. The listing skips clone size in some rows; elsewhere it reads once, few, many or a size class.

TRBV23-1 few ASSQSLGFAF
TRBV5-1 many ASSLRVHTDTQY
TRBV5-6 NA ASSSWTNLNTGELF
TRBV12-3/TRBV12-4 few AGFSNYGYT
TRBV29-1 many SVLPRGIQPSTDTQY
TRBV3-1 few ASSRTSAQETQY
TRBV5-1 many ASSVQGVIETQY
TRBV6-2/TRBV6-3 many ASSPGLAGGDEQY
TRBV2 many ASRDPGQGRVLAKNIQY
TRBV6-1 many ASRQQGNSNQPQH
TRBV5-1 NA ASSSSASSGTQY
TRBV5-1 many ASSLFGLDSYEQY
TRBV6-1 many ASSEHRGRGDTQY
TRBV4-3 many ASSQGKGGHEQY
TRBV14 few ASSQPNTRADTQY
TRBV12-3/TRBV12-4 many ASSLGLAGVEQY
TRBV6-1 NA ASRQKRKTGEGEKLF
TRBV5-1 many ASSLADRGSSGANVLT
TRBV7-3 many ASSLSGNYRDTQY
TRBV6-2/TRBV6-3 many ASYERGAGGTGANVLT
TRBV7-2 many ASSFKRDQQPQH
TRBV29-1 many SVEARLSTDTQY
TRBV20-1 many SARDLRGYEQY
TRBV6-1 many ASKPGVNTGELF